These 20 T cell receptor beta chains were sequenced from one sample in a study of blood T cells in healthy people across ages. Primers used in a second PCR of roughly 6 to 12 cycles were a sample-barcoded 5' primer and a J-beta primer mix. TCRdb analysed the 5' RACE reads with MiXCR anew, one entry per CDR3 protein. The sample lists some 700,000 distinct CDR3 sequences; roughly 44% were seen once. The sample taken for sequencing was blood. These receptors were obtained from a woman in her fifties or sixties in good health.

The chain has TRBV14 and TRBJ1-2, with no clear D. V was pared by 0 bases and J by 2 bases, with 7 bases between. CDR3 length: 14 residues. Germline CDR1 SGHDN, CDR2 FVKESK. The CDR3 DNA reads as TGTGCCAGCAGCCAAGACTACGGAAACTATGGCTACACCTTC. This gives the protein CASSQDYGNYGYTF.

The chain recombines TRBV7-2 with TRBJ1-2, with D tentatively TRBD1 (5 bases). Germline loops: CDR1 SGHTA, CDR2 FQGNSA. This CDR3 has 15 residues. V lost 1 base, J lost 1 base, and 10 bases lay in between. The CDR3, as DNA: TGTGCCAGCAGCTTAGACGGGGCCTTTAACTATGGCTACACCTTC. It translates to CASSLDGAFNYGYTF.

This clonotype occurred a few times. The chain couples TRBV9 to TRBJ2-3, with 9 bases aligning to TRBD1. Germline trimming cut 4 bases from V and 3 bases from J; bases unmatched to any gene: 9. In germline, CDR1 is SGDLS, CDR2 YYNGEE. The CDR3 covers 16 residues. In DNA, the CDR3 is TGTGCCAGCAGCACCGGACAGGGGATCGTAACAGATACGCAGTATTTT. Its protein product is CASSTGQGIVTDTQYF.

This chain connects TRBV5-6 to TRBJ2-1, with D hard to call. The better agreement between TRBJ2-7 and the DNA end casts doubt on the J call. Looked up from germline, CDR1 is SGHDT and CDR2 is YYEEEE. The CDR3 has 12 amino acids. DNA of the CDR3: TGTGCCAGCAGCCAGACCTACAATGAGCAGTACTTC. This translates into CASSQTYNEQYF.

The rearrangement uses TRBV11-2 and TRBJ1-2; tentative D call: TRBD1 (5 bases). The CDR3 runs 16 residues. Trimming took off 5 bases at V and 8 bases at J, with 24 bases between the two ends. Per the germline V gene, CDR1 is SGHAT and CDR2 is FQNNGV. The CDR3 is CASSLRVGHLSRGYTF. The CDR3 DNA sequence: TGTGCCAGCAGCCTCCGAGTAGGACACCTATCGAGGGGCTACACCTTC.

The CDR3 region has the DNA TGCAGCGTGGACCACAGGAGGGCGGATACGCAGTATTTT. It is translated as CSVDHRRADTQYF. The chain combines TRBV29-1 with TRBJ2-3, with D possibly matching TRBD2 (6 bases). CDR1 and CDR2 (germline): SQVTM, ANQGSEA. The V gene lost 6 bases and the J gene lost 6 bases, with 16 bases spanning the gap. The CDR3 consists of 13 residues.

This clonotype was detected ten times or more. The V and J genes are TRBV29-1 and TRBJ2-7, with 8 bases fitting TRBD1. V shed 6 bases and J 4 bases; nucleotides not matched to a gene: 2. Germline-derived CDR1 and CDR2 are SQVTM and ANQGSEA. The CDR3 is 11 amino acids. The CDR3 DNA sequence: TGCAGCGTGCGGACAGGGTACGAGCAGTACTTC. Amino acid sequence: CSVRTGYEQYF.

The chain links TRBV28 to TRBJ2-7; D is possibly TRBD1 (6 bases). This CDR3 comprises 15 residues. Trimming removed 6 bases at V and 3 bases at J, with 18 bases between. Germline CDR1 is MDHEN and CDR2 is SYDVKM. CDR3 region: CASRQNTADSYEQYF. The DNA of the CDR3 is TGTGCCAGCAGACAAAACACAGCGGACAGCTACGAGCAGTACTTC.

This clonotype showed up just a few times. The chain employs TRBV5-5 and TRBJ2-5; D is possibly TRBD1 (6 bases). The CDR3 totals 13 residues. Deletions cut 4 bases from V and 4 bases from J, with 11 bases between. The germline V gene encodes CDR1 SGHKS and CDR2 YYEKEE (reference sequence). The CDR3 sequence is CASSKEGGETQYF. The CDR3 nucleotides are TGTGCCAGCAGCAAAGAAGGGGGAGAGACCCAGTACTTC.

This clonotype occurred a few times. The chain employs TRBV7-9 and TRBJ2-7, with 9 bases identical to TRBD1. Trimming at V came to 5 bases and at J to 4 bases, leaving 9 bases not matched to a gene. This CDR3 is 15 amino acids long. Germline V lookup: CDR1 SEHNR, CDR2 FQNEAQ (reference sequence). DNA of the CDR3: TGTGCCAGCAGCGCCTTGGACAGGGGAAAATACGAGCAGTACTTC. Translating it yields CASSALDRGKYEQYF.

On this clonotype: A junction boundary mismatches the germline segment, possibly from a read error. The chain joins TRBV7-2 to TRBJ2-1; 8 bases map to TRBD2. The CDR3 totals 15 residues. Germline loops: CDR1 SGHTA, CDR2 FQGNSA. The CDR3 sequence is CASSLGGGYYNGQFF. Here the CDR3 DNA reads TGTGCCAGCAGCTTGGGCGGGGGGTATTACAATGGGCAGTTCTTC.

The DNA for the CDR3 is TGCAGCGTTGATACGGGACAGAGACAAGAGACCCAGTACTTC. Its protein product is CSVDTGQRQETQYF. The chain links TRBV29-1 to TRBJ2-5; 7 bases align to TRBD1. The CDR3 runs to 14 residues. The junction had 6 bases not matched to a gene; V was cut back by 3 bases and J by 2 bases. The germline V gene has CDR1 SQVTM and CDR2 ANQGSEA.

The sample holds a few counts of this clonotype. V gene TRBV7-2 combines with J gene TRBJ1-2; TRBD1 aligns across 10 bases. There are 13 residues in the CDR3. V lost 5 bases and J lost 9; bases outside the gene matches: 6. Germline V gives CDR1 SGHTA, CDR2 FQGNSA. This CDR3 reads CASSTGTGERYTF. CDR3 sequence (DNA): TGTGCCAGCAGCACTGGGACAGGGGAGCGCTACACCTTC. The variable domain in full, completed from reference TRBV7-2 and TRBJ1-2, reads GAGVSQSPSNKVTEKGKDVELRCDPISGHTALYWYRQSLGQGLEFLIYFQGNSAPDKSGLPSDRFSAERTGGSVSTLTIQRTQQEDSAVYLCASSTGTGERYTFGSGTRLTVV.

The chain joins TRBV10-3 to TRBJ2-1; the D gene is possibly TRBD1 (6 bases). Trimming removed 6 bases at V and 6 bases at J, with 12 bases between. Per the germline V gene, CDR1 is ENHRY and CDR2 is SYGVKD. This CDR3 is built from 13 residues. CDR3 residues: CAIRPQQGNEQFF. In DNA, the CDR3 is TGTGCCATCAGACCTCAACAGGGCAATGAGCAGTTCTTC.

The gene calls are TRBV5-1 and TRBJ2-7, with D maybe TRBD1 (5 bases). The germline V and J ends were trimmed by 3 bases and 2 bases, with 12 bases remaining between them. This CDR3 contains 14 residues. CDR1 and CDR2 (germline): SGHRS, YFSETQ. CDR3 nucleotides: TGCGCCAGCAGCTCCCAAGACAGACCCTACGAGCAGTACTTC. Its protein is CASSSQDRPYEQYF.

This rearrangement joins TRBV25-1 to TRBJ2-7; 8 nucleotides align to TRBD1. The trim removed 4 bases at V and 1 base at J, leaving 6 bases unmatched. CDR1 is MGHDK, CDR2 SYGVNS, per germline. The CDR3 length is 15 residues. The CDR3 protein is CASSVGGQVSYEQYF. CDR3 in DNA: TGTGCCAGCAGTGTAGGGGGACAGGTATCCTACGAGCAGTACTTC.

This clonotype was picked up a small number of times. V usage is TRBV7-9 and J usage is TRBJ2-5, with a weak D call TRBD2 (6 bases). Between the trimmed V and J ends, which lost 5 bases and 4 bases, there was a span of 14 bases. The germline V gene encodes CDR1 SEHNR and CDR2 FQNEAQ (reference sequence). The CDR3 contains 14 residues. The CDR3 DNA is TGTGCCAGCAGCCGTTCAGGAGGGTCAGAGACCCAGTACTTC. Protein product: CASSRSGGSETQYF.

Worth noting for this clonotype: A read error may explain this, as a much larger clone is one base away. The chain is built from TRBV14 and TRBJ2-1, with unresolved D. The CDR3 is made up of 14 amino acids. CDR1 and CDR2 from the germline V gene are SGHDN and FVKESK. CDR3 sequence reads: CASSLRPTYTEQFF. DNA of the CDR3: TGTGCCAGCAGCCTACGCCCTACCTACACTGAGCAGTTCTTC.

To note about this clonotype: At one of its ends the junction is not consistent with the germline gene, which may arise from a read error. The chain has TRBV5-1 and TRBJ1-4, with D perhaps matching TRBD1 (5 bases). Germline values: CDR1 SGHRS, CDR2 YFSETQ. CDR3 length: 17 residues. This chain's CDR3 is CASSFETAYSTNGKLFF. DNA for the CDR3: TGCGCCAGCAGCTTTGAGACAGCGTATTCAACTAATGGAAAACTGTTTTTT. Supplemented by reference TRBV5-1 and TRBJ1-4, the full variable domain reads KAGVTQTPRYLIKTRGQQVTLSCSPISGHRSVSWYQQTPGQGLQFLFEYFSETQRNKGNFPGRFSGRQFSNSRSEMNVSTLELGDSALYLCASSFETAYSTNGKLFFGSGTQLSVL.

In its sample, this clonotype was seen a few times. The V gene is TRBV18, the J gene TRBJ2-5; D gene ambiguous. Germline V lookup: CDR1 KGHSH, CDR2 LQKENI. The V end lost 3 bases, the J end lost 5 bases, and 7 bases lay between the germline ends. The CDR3 is 12 residues long. The CDR3, as DNA: TGTGCCAGCTCACCCGTCCGGGAGACCCAGTACTTC. Residues: CASSPVRETQYF.